Presented here are 21 T cell receptor beta chains from one specimen sequenced in a study of shared clonotypes between healthy human individuals. The table came from immunoSEQ multiplex PCR; TCRdb's copy has only in-frame clones and leaves some out. The sample records about 2.1 million clones, about 93% being singletons. CD45RO negativity and positive selection for CCR7 defined naive CD8 cells, a population that excluded terminally differentiated effector memory CD45RA+ cells. Input material: naive CD8+ T cells from PBMCs. The receptors were gathered from a man aged 18 to 29 in good health. Some clones in this sample may be carry-over from other donors' samples.

The V gene is TRBV6-1, the J gene TRBJ1-1; D is uncertain. Trimming removed 7 bases at V and 0 bases at J, with 6 bases between. Germline CDR1 and CDR2: MNHNS and SASEGT. The CDR3 covers 12 residues. The CDR3 coding sequence is TGTGCCAGCATTGAGGTGAACACTGAAGCTTTCTTT. As protein: CASIEVNTEAFF.

The chain carries TRBV19 and TRBJ2-1; D call uncertain. CDR1 LNHDA and CDR2 SQIVND come from the germline V gene (reference sequence). CDR3 length: 13 residues. Between the trimmed V and J ends, which lost 4 bases and 1 base, there was a span of 5 bases. The CDR3 nucleotides read TGTGCCAGTAGTAGTGGATCCTACAATGAGCAGTTCTTC. Amino acid sequence: CASSSGSYNEQFF.

CDR3 DNA: TGTGCCAGCAGCTTAGACGTACCGACGAATAGGGAGACCCAGTACTTC. Its protein product is CASSLDVPTNRETQYF. The chain has TRBV7-8 and TRBJ2-5; D gene ambiguous. Between the trimmed V and J ends, which lost 1 base and 5 bases, there was a span of 17 bases. CDR1 is SGHVS and CDR2 is FQNEAQ in the germline V gene. The CDR3 sequence is 16 residues long.

The rearrangement joins TRBV28 to TRBJ2-7, with TRBD2 identical over 9 bases. Germline-derived CDR1 and CDR2 are MDHEN and SYDVKM. V lost 6 bases and J lost 6; bases outside the gene matches: 15. The length of the CDR3 is 16 residues. CDR3 sequence reads: CASRSPWLAGRGEQYF. CDR3 DNA sequence: TGTGCCAGCAGATCCCCCTGGCTAGCGGGGAGGGGCGAGCAGTACTTC.

The rearrangement links TRBV19 to TRBJ2-1, with TRBD2 matching over 10 bases. Germline CDR1 is LNHDA and CDR2 is SQIVND (reference sequence). Trimming cost V 5 bases and J 1 base; bases outside gene matches: 8. The CDR3 contains 17 residues. The CDR3 reads CASSHYPLAGSYNEQFF. The CDR3 DNA sequence: TGTGCCAGTAGTCACTATCCACTAGCGGGATCCTACAATGAGCAGTTCTTC.

This chain uses TRBV9 with TRBJ2-5, with a tentative D call TRBD2 (7 bases). V was cut by 3 bases and J by 7 bases, with 19 bases left in between. Germline V gene data show CDR1 as SGDLS and CDR2 as YYNGEE. CDR3 size: 15 residues. This CDR3 reads CASSDRGAPGGTQYF. In DNA, the CDR3 is TGTGCCAGCAGCGATCGGGGGGCACCCGGAGGGACCCAGTACTTC.

CDR3 coding DNA: TGTGCCAGCAGTGCCCCCGGGACAGGGATTGGAGAGACCCAGTACTTC. Residues: CASSAPGTGIGETQYF. This chain uses TRBV6-1 with TRBJ2-5, with 9 nucleotides matching TRBD1. V gave up 4 bases and J gave up 4 bases; unmatched junction bases: 10. CDR3 length equals 16 residues. Germline V CDR1 and CDR2: MNHNS, SASEGT.

Concerning this clone itself: In the same sample, other DNA sequences code for this CDR3. The chain recombines TRBV19 with TRBJ2-5; D gene uncertain. V lost 3 bases and J 3 bases, leaving 2 bases between the germline ends. Germline assignment: CDR1 LNHDA and CDR2 SQIVND (reference sequence). This CDR3 region has 11 residues. The CDR3 loop is CASSIEETQYF. The CDR3 DNA sequence: TGTGCCAGTAGTATCGAAGAGACCCAGTACTTC. Variable domain in full (rest from reference TRBV19 and TRBJ2-5): DGGITQSPKYLFRKEGQNVTLSCEQNLNHDAMYWYRQDPGQGLRLIYYSQIVNDFQKGDIAEGYSVSREKKESFPLTVTSAQKNPTAFYLCASSIEETQYFGPGTRLLVL.

This chain uses TRBV19 with TRBJ2-2; D not certain. This CDR3 is 15 amino acids long. Germline assignment: CDR1 LNHDA and CDR2 SQIVND (reference sequence). Between the trimmed V and J ends, which lost 3 bases and 3 bases, there was a span of 11 bases. The CDR3 is CASSMLAVDTGELFF. Written as DNA, the CDR3 is TGTGCCAGTAGTATGTTGGCGGTAGACACCGGGGAGCTGTTTTTT.

The chain recombines TRBV19 with TRBJ2-7, with 10 bases matching TRBD1. Losses at the gene ends were 5 bases for V and 5 bases for J; bases not matched to a gene: 9. This CDR3 has 15 amino acids. The V gene's germline CDR1 is LNHDA and CDR2 SQIVND (reference sequence). The CDR3 is CASSPGPGQGNEQYF. CDR3 in DNA: TGTGCCAGTAGTCCCGGCCCGGGACAGGGGAACGAGCAGTACTTC.

In regard to this clone: The same CDR3 arises from other DNA sequences in this sample as well. The chain couples TRBV29-1 to TRBJ1-1; maybe TRBD1 (5 bases). The CDR3 runs to 11 residues. Trimming took 5 bases from V and 5 from J, leaving 9 bases between them. Germline CDR1 and CDR2: SQVTM and ANQGSEA. CDR3 sequence: CSVYRGTEAFF. CDR3 DNA sequence: TGCAGCGTTTATAGGGGAACTGAAGCTTTCTTT.

The CDR3 DNA reads as TGCGCCAGCAGCCAAGATAGGCTAGCGGTATACGAGCAGTACTTC. Its translation is CASSQDRLAVYEQYF. The chain employs TRBV4-3 and TRBJ2-7, with 7 bases that match TRBD2. After removal of 0 bases from V and 4 bases from J, the junction contained 6 bases not matched to a gene. Germline CDR1 reads LGHNA; CDR2 reads YSLEER. The CDR3 has 15 amino acids.

V and J are TRBV18 and TRBJ1-1; no reliable D call. CDR3 size: 15 residues. Per the germline V gene, CDR1 is KGHSH and CDR2 is LQKENI. Trimming took 2 bases from V and 0 from J, leaving 10 bases between them. The CDR3 protein is CASSPTGSMNTEAFF. DNA for the CDR3: TGTGCCAGCTCACCAACCGGCAGCATGAACACTGAAGCTTTCTTT.

This clone was recorded only once. The chain carries TRBV7-9 and TRBJ2-1; TRBD2 matches 8 bases. The V segment lost 5 bases and the J segment 3 bases; nucleotides outside the gene matches: 3. Germline lookup yields CDR1 SEHNR and CDR2 FQNEAQ (reference sequence). This CDR3 is built from 14 residues. Here the CDR3 DNA reads TGTGCCAGCAGCAGCGGGGGAGTCTACAATGAGCAGTTCTTC. Its translation: CASSSGGVYNEQFF.

The chain links TRBV14 to TRBJ1-2, with D unclear. The CDR3 length is 14 residues. The ends were cut back, 3 bases at V and 7 bases at J, with 15 bases in the middle. CDR1 and CDR2 from the germline V gene are SGHDN and FVKESK. CDR3 DNA sequence: TGTGCCAGCAGCCAGGGGATGGTCCTCCCTGGCTACACCTTC. This gives the protein CASSQGMVLPGYTF.

The chain carries TRBV7-6 and TRBJ2-7; D call uncertain. Trimming shortened V by 1 base and J by 0 bases, and 10 bases separated the two germline ends. Germline V gene lookup returns CDR1 SGHVS and CDR2 FNYEAQ. This CDR3 comprises 15 residues. This CDR3 reads CASSLEGTASYEQYF. The CDR3 bases are TGTGCCAGCAGCTTAGAAGGCACCGCCTCCTACGAGCAGTACTTC.

The chain links TRBV4-1 to TRBJ1-5; D might be TRBD1 (5 bases). The CDR3 consists of 16 residues. CDR1 is MGHRA, CDR2 YSYEKL, per germline. V was clipped by 3 bases and J by 2 bases, with 14 bases between them. As DNA, the CDR3 is TGCGCCAGCAGCCAGTCTAGGGGAGGACGCAATCAGCCCCAGCATTTT. Residues: CASSQSRGGRNQPQHF.

V usage is TRBV2 and J usage is TRBJ2-1; TRBD2 matches 7 bases. Germline V gene data show CDR1 as SNHLY and CDR2 as FYNNEI. Unmatched junction bases numbered 7, after V lost 10 bases and J lost 7 bases. The CDR3 length is 12 residues. The CDR3 sequence: CATFGGGNEQFF. The CDR3 DNA reads as TGTGCCACCTTTGGGGGGGGAAATGAGCAGTTCTTC.

The chain carries TRBV2 and TRBJ2-5, with TRBD1 matching over 8 bases. The CDR3 is 13 amino acids. CDR1 is SNHLY and CDR2 is FYNNEI in the germline V gene. V shed 10 bases and J 5 bases; nucleotides not matched to a gene: 9. The CDR3 protein is CAIRTGTRETQYF. CDR3 coding DNA: TGTGCCATACGGACAGGGACGCGGGAGACCCAGTACTTC.

The CDR3 coding sequence is TGCGCCAGCAGCGGGACAGGGGACTTAGGGGCTTGGGATGAGCAGTTCTTC. Translation: CASSGTGDLGAWDEQFF. The chain recombines TRBV4-3 with TRBJ2-1; 10 nucleotides agree with TRBD1. Germline V gene data show CDR1 as LGHNA and CDR2 as YSLEER. The CDR3 totals 17 residues. With 5 bases clipped from V and 8 bases from J, the junction kept 15 bases outside the gene matches.

The rearrangement links TRBV6-4 to TRBJ2-2; D is possibly TRBD2 (7 bases). V was clipped by 3 bases and J by 3 bases, with 8 bases between them. This CDR3 region has 14 residues. Per the germline V gene, CDR1 is MRHNA and CDR2 is SNTAGT. CDR3 protein: CASSEGGHTGELFF. CDR3 nucleotides: TGTGCCAGCAGTGAGGGGGGGCACACCGGGGAGCTGTTTTTT.